Following are 17 T cell receptor beta chains from one sample sequenced in a study of blood T cell repertoires in COVID-19. Sequenced by immunoSEQ multiplex PCR; TCRdb stores in-frame clones only, minus some. Of tens of thousands of clones in the sample, over 80% were seen once. The specimen was peripheral blood. These receptors were taken from a human donor in a cohort sampled during active COVID-19.

The genes are TRBV7-8 and TRBJ2-1; 9 bases agree with TRBD2. The J segment lost 2 bases and the V segment lost 5 bases, leaving 4 bases of the junction unmatched. Germline assignment: CDR1 SGHVS and CDR2 FQNEAQ. CDR3 length equals 15 residues. The CDR3 loop is CASSPTSGTYNEQFF. The CDR3 DNA sequence: TGTGCCAGCAGCCCGACTAGCGGTACCTACAATGAGCAGTTCTTC.

CDR3 sequence (DNA): TGCGCCAGCAGCTTGGCCGAGGGATTGGGCACTGAAGCTTTCTTT. Translation: CASSLAEGLGTEAFF. J is TRBJ1-1 and V is TRBV5-1; no firm D call. CDR1 and CDR2 from the germline V gene are SGHRS and YFSETQ. The CDR3 runs to 15 residues. V lost 0 bases and J lost 4, with 13 bases in between.

This clone was picked up a small number of times. This chain connects TRBV3-1 (or the pseudogene TRBV3-2) to TRBJ2-3; D may be TRBD2 (6 bases). V was cut by 1 base and J by 1 base, with 9 bases left in between. The CDR3 loop spans 15 amino acids. Per germline, CDR1 LGHDT and CDR2 YNNKEL (reference sequence). CDR3 region: CASSQAGAGTDTQYF. The CDR3 DNA reads as TGTGCCAGCAGCCAAGCGGGAGCGGGCACAGATACGCAGTATTTT.

The chain carries TRBV6-6 and TRBJ2-2, with TRBD1 matching 9 bases. CDR1 and CDR2 (germline): MNHNY, SVGAGI (reference sequence). CDR3 length: 15 amino acids. Trimming took 5 bases from V and 2 from J; bases not matched to a gene: 3. The CDR3 DNA is TGTGCCAGCAGTCCACAGGGGGCCAACACCGGGGAGCTGTTTTTT. Amino acid sequence: CASSPQGANTGELFF.

This sequence joins TRBV2 and TRBJ1-3; the D is unclear. Trimming took 4 bases from V and 4 from J, leaving 8 bases between them. The germline V gene has CDR1 SNHLY and CDR2 FYNNEI. The CDR3 is 13 residues long. The CDR3 region is CASSASQGNTIYF. CDR3 in DNA: TGTGCCAGCAGTGCGTCCCAGGGAAACACCATATATTTT. Variable domain in full (rest from reference TRBV2 and TRBJ1-3): EPEVTQTPSHQVTQMGQEVILRCVPISNHLYFYWYRQILGQKVEFLVSFYNNEISEKSEIFDDQFSVERPDGSNFTLKIRSTKLEDSAMYFCASSASQGNTIYFGEGSWLTVV.

The chain combines TRBV3-1 (or the pseudogene TRBV3-2) with TRBJ2-2; 10 bases agree with TRBD2. Germline trimming cut 4 bases from V and 0 bases from J; bases unmatched to any gene: 2. CDR3 length equals 16 residues. CDR1 and CDR2 from the germline V gene are LGHDT and YNNKEL (reference sequence). Here the CDR3 reads CASSRSGGSNTGELFF. CDR3 sequence (DNA): TGTGCCAGCAGCCGTAGCGGGGGGTCGAACACCGGGGAGCTGTTTTTT.

The chain combines TRBV5-1 with TRBJ1-1; TRBD1 agrees at 7 bases. From germline, CDR1 is SGHRS and CDR2 YFSETQ. V was pared by 6 bases and J by 11 bases, with 10 bases of the junction left unmatched. The CDR3 consists of 12 residues. The CDR3 coding sequence is TGCGCCAGCACCCTCGGCCGGGGACAGGCTTTCTTT. Amino acid sequence: CASTLGRGQAFF. Combining the CDR3 with reference TRBV5-1 and TRBJ1-1 gives the whole variable domain KAGVTQTPRYLIKTRGQQVTLSCSPISGHRSVSWYQQTPGQGLQFLFEYFSETQRNKGNFPGRFSGRQFSNSRSEMNVSTLELGDSALYLCASTLGRGQAFFGQGTRLTVV.

The chain uses TRBV13 and TRBJ2-1; a weak D match, TRBD1 (6 bases). The CDR3 sequence is 12 residues long. Germline V gene data show CDR1 as PRHDT and CDR2 as FYEKMQ (reference sequence). The V and J ends lost 6 bases and 7 bases respectively, with 10 bases between them. CDR3 protein: CASRRGINEQFF. The CDR3 region has the DNA TGTGCCAGCAGGAGGGGGATTAATGAGCAGTTCTTC.

The chain is built from TRBV27 and TRBJ2-1; TRBD1 matches at 10 bases. In germline, CDR1 is MNHEY, CDR2 SMNVEV (reference sequence). V dropped 4 bases and J dropped 7; count of bases not matched to a gene: 7. The CDR3 totals 15 residues. The CDR3 reads CASSSWTGGKNEQFF. The CDR3 DNA sequence: TGTGCCAGCAGTTCCTGGACAGGGGGTAAAAATGAGCAGTTCTTC.

V is TRBV28 and J is TRBJ2-7; D possibly corresponds to TRBD1 (5 bases). The CDR3 consists of 15 residues. The V end was cut by 3 bases, the J end by 3 bases, with 15 bases between. The germline CDR1 and CDR2 sequences are MDHEN and SYDVKM. CDR3 region: CASSFSRAGNYEQYF. The CDR3 DNA follows: TGTGCCAGCAGTTTTAGTAGGGCAGGGAACTACGAGCAGTACTTC.

The chain uses TRBV9 and TRBJ1-2; weak D call: TRBD1 (6 bases). The CDR3 is made up of 13 amino acids. Germline V gene data show CDR1 as SGDLS and CDR2 as YYNGEE. The V gene lost 3 bases and the J gene lost 7 bases, with 13 bases spanning the gap. The CDR3 here is CASSASSGAGYTF. The CDR3, as DNA: TGTGCCAGCAGCGCCTCCTCAGGGGCTGGCTACACCTTC.

The chain joins TRBV3-1 (or the pseudogene TRBV3-2) to TRBJ2-1, with 8 bases lining up with TRBD2. Trimming removed 3 bases from V and 8 bases from J; junction bases left unmatched: 15. This CDR3 comprises 17 residues. CDR1 is LGHDT and CDR2 is YNNKEL in the germline V gene (reference sequence). CDR3 sequence: CASSQIDFRGGQDEQFF. DNA of the CDR3: TGTGCCAGCAGCCAGATAGACTTTCGGGGGGGCCAGGATGAGCAGTTCTTC.

V usage is TRBV2 and J usage is TRBJ1-6; D perhaps matches TRBD1 (6 bases). Trimming removed 10 bases from V and 7 bases from J, with 14 bases in between. Germline V lookup: CDR1 SNHLY, CDR2 FYNNEI. This CDR3 contains 13 residues. CDR3 coding DNA: TGTGCCACCAGAGGACAGCTCAATTCACCCCTCCACTTT. Translated: CATRGQLNSPLHF.

The V call is TRBV7-9, the J call TRBJ2-3; TRBD2 matches 8 bases. The CDR3 covers 15 residues. The junction had 10 bases not matched to a gene; V was cut back by 8 bases and J by 3 bases. Germline V lookup: CDR1 SEHNR, CDR2 FQNEAQ (reference sequence). The CDR3 spells CASGLTGGLTDTQYF. The CDR3 DNA sequence: TGTGCCAGCGGCCTCACGGGAGGGTTGACAGATACGCAGTATTTT.

The J gene is TRBJ2-7, the V gene TRBV2, with D possibly matching TRBD1 (6 bases). Trimming left V 7 bases short and J 2 bases short, with 18 bases between. Germline loops: CDR1 SNHLY, CDR2 FYNNEI. CDR3 length: 15 amino acids. CDR3 coding DNA: TGTGCCAGCAAGGGGGTGTGGGGGCAGCCCTACGAGCAGTACTTC. Its protein product is CASKGVWGQPYEQYF.

Regarding this clone: A read error may account for a junction end that differs from germline. The chain is built from TRBV6-5 and TRBJ2-1; D ambiguous. The germline V gene encodes CDR1 MNHEY and CDR2 SVGAGI. The CDR3 is made up of 13 amino acids. The CDR3 nucleotides read TGTGCCAGCAGTCCCCGGTCCTCCAATGAGCAGTTCTTC. It translates to CASSPRSSNEQFF.

V and J are TRBV11-1 and TRBJ2-5; 8 nucleotides align to TRBD1. The CDR3 contains 15 residues. The trim removed 5 bases at V and 5 bases at J, leaving 10 bases unmatched. The germline V gene has CDR1 SGHAT and CDR2 FQDESV (reference sequence). CDR3 region: CASSRQGARGETQYF. The DNA of the CDR3 is TGTGCCAGCAGCCGTCAGGGGGCGCGAGGGGAGACCCAGTACTTC. The complete variable domain, with remaining parts taken from reference TRBV11-1 and TRBJ2-5, reads EAEVAQSPRYKITEKSQAVAFWCDPISGHATLYWYRQILGQGPELLVQFQDESVVDDSQLPKDRFSAERLKGVDSTLKIQPAELGDSAMYLCASSRQGARGETQYFGPGTRLLVL.